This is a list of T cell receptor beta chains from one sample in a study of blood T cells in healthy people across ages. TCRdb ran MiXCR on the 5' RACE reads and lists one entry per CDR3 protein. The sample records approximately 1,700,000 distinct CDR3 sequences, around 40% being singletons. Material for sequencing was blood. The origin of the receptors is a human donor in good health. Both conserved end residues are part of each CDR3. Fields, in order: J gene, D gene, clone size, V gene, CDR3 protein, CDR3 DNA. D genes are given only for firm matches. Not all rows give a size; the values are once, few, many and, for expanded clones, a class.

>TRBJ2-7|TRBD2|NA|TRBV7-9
CASSSRLAGTSSYEQYF
TGTGCCAGCAGCTCCCGACTAGCGGGGACGAGCTCCTACGAGCAGTACTTC
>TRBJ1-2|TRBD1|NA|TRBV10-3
CTISGQEDGYTF
TGTACCATCAGTGGACAGGAGGATGGCTACACCTTC
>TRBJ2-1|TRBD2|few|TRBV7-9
CATPIAGSYNEQFF
TGTGCCACCCCAATAGCGGGGAGCTACAATGAGCAGTTCTTC
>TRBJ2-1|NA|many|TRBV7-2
CASSLDRSSYNEQFF
TGTGCCAGCAGCTTGGACCGGAGCTCCTACAATGAGCAGTTCTTC
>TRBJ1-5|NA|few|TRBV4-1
CASSEGQDSNRPQHF
TGCGCCAGCAGCGAGGGACAAGATAGCAATCGGCCCCAGCATTTT
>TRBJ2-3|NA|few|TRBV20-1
CSAHQESDTQYF
TGCAGTGCTCACCAGGAGAGCGATACGCAGTATTTT
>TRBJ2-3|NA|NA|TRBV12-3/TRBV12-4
CASSFLQGTTSTDTQYF
TGTGCCAGCAGTTTTCTCCAGGGGACTACTAGCACAGATACGCAGTATTTT
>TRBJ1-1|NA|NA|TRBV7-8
CASSTKPGVTYAEAFF
TGTGCCAGCAGCACAAAACCCGGGGTGACGTACGCTGAAGCTTTCTTT
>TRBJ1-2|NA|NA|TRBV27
CASRTGGVWGYTF
TGTGCCAGCAGAACGGGAGGGGTCTGGGGCTACACCTTC
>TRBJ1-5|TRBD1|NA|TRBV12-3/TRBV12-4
CASSSPGTANQPRHF
TGTGCCAGCAGTTCTCCCGGGACAGCTAATCAGCCCCGGCATTTT
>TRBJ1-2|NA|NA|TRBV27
CASSLHPGLTYGYTF
TGTGCCAGCAGTTTACACCCAGGGTTGACCTATGGCTACACCTTC
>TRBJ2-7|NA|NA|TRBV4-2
CASSQARGMEYEQYF
TGTGCCAGCAGCCAAGCTCGGGGGATGGAATACGAGCAGTACTTC
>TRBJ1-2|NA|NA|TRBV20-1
CSASLAPTQLVSSRKGYTF
TGCAGTGCTAGTTTAGCCCCCACGCAACTGGTTTCATCGCGAAAAGGCTACACCTTC
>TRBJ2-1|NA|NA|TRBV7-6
CTSSSGGFEGKGEQFF
TGTACCAGCAGCTCCGGGGGTTTTGAGGGTAAGGGTGAGCAGTTCTTC
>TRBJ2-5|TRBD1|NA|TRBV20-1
CSARSTGGKGETQYF
TGCAGTGCTAGGTCGACAGGGGGCAAGGGAGAGACCCAGTACTTC
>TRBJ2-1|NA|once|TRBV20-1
CSARVSGGASYNEQFF
TGCAGTGCTAGGGTTAGTGGGGGGGCGTCCTACAATGAGCAGTTCTTC
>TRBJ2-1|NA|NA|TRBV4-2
CASSPRFVGNYNEQFF
TGTGCCAGCAGCCCCAGGTTTGTAGGGAACTACAATGAGCAGTTCTTC
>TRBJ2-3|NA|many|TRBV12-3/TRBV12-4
CASSPGRSSTDTQYF
TGTGCCAGCAGCCCCGGAAGGAGCAGCACAGATACGCAGTATTTT
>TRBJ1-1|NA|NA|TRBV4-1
CASSLLDWGAAFF
TGCGCCAGCAGCCTCCTTGATTGGGGTGCGGCTTTCTTT
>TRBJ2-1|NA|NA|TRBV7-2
CASSLDWGAYNEQFF
TGTGCCAGCAGCTTAGATTGGGGAGCCTACAATGAGCAGTTCTTC
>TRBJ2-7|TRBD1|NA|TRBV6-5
CDSRSRGLGEQYF
TGTGACAGCAGAAGCAGGGGGCTCGGCGAGCAGTACTTC
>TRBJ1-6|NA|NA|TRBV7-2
CASNTTGIMGSPLHF
TGTGCCAGCAACACTACAGGGATAATGGGTTCACCCCTCCACTTT
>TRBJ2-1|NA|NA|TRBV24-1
CATSDRAGDLYSYNEQFF
TGTGCCACCAGTGATCGGGCAGGGGACCTATACTCCTACAATGAGCAGTTCTTC
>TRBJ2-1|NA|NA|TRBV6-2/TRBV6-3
CASSDRTEYNEQFF
TGTGCCAGCAGCGACCGGACTGAGTACAATGAGCAGTTCTTC
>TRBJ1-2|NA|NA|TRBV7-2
CASSPGTQWGYTF
TGTGCCAGCAGCCCTGGGACTCAATGGGGCTACACCTTC
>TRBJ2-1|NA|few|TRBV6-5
CASSYSPDSPYNEQFF
TGTGCCAGCAGTTACTCCCCCGACAGTCCCTACAATGAGCAGTTCTTC
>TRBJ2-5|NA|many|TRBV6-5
CASSPGVGETQYF
TGTGCCAGCAGTCCAGGGGTAGGGGAGACCCAGTACTTC
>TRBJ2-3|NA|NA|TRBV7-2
CASSSFWDGTDTQYF
TGTGCCAGCAGCTCCTTCTGGGACGGCACAGATACGCAGTATTTT
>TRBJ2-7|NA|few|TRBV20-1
CSANFEQYF
TGCAGTGCTAATTTCGAGCAGTACTTC
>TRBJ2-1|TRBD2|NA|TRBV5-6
CASSRGTSGGGNNEQFF
TGTGCCAGCAGCCGTGGGACTAGCGGGGGGGGCAACAATGAGCAGTTCTTC
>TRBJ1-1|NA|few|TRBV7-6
CASGGGLNTEAFF
TGTGCCAGCGGGGGGGGGCTGAACACTGAAGCTTTCTTT